This TCR beta chain came from a study of T-cell reconstitution after alpha-beta-depleted transplantation in children. CDR1 SGHDN and CDR2 FVKESK come from the germline V gene. V dropped 2 bases and J dropped 5 bases, with 9 bases sitting between them. This CDR3 is 13 amino acids long. In this sample, this clonotype turned up a few times. Its antigen is still unknown. Preparing the TCRbeta library involved the use of unique molecular identifiers. TCRdb analysed the PCR reads with MiXCR anew, one entry per CDR3 protein. Here the sample spans roughly 49,000 distinct CDR3 sequences, about 9% being singletons. Study conclusions and caveats: Roughly two months post-transplant, alpha-beta T cells reportedly originated from several hundred graft clones that had expanded. Some patients owed their high day-60 TCRbeta diversity to surviving recipient T cells and thymic progenitors. Diversity and T-cell counts at one year after transplant derived mostly from new T cells.

This TCR was recovered from a male patient between 2 and 15 years old who had a stem cell transplant for chronic granulomatous disease, so the T cells may come from the graft donor. The chain recombines TRBV14 with TRBJ1-2, with unresolved D. The material was PBMCs, mostly from graft donor cells, obtained 60 days after TCRalphabeta/CD19-depleted stem cell transplant. CDR3 region: CASSQLPGYGYTF. The CDR3 DNA reads TGTGCCAGCAGCCAATTGCCGGGGTATGGCTACACCTTC.